This T cell receptor beta chain was found in a study of shared clonotypes between healthy human individuals. On the study more broadly: Serving as donors were two women and three men, whose ages spanned 18 to 49.

Points on this clone: No antigen is known for it.

Sorted-subset replicate PCR reactions contained about 200 ng DNA, corresponding to roughly 29,000 T cell genomes. Data came from immunoSEQ multiplex PCR; TCRdb stores just in-frame clones and leaves some out. The profile shows 1.6 million or so clones, roughly 96% of them singletons. The CDR3 runs to 17 residues. The V gene end was trimmed by 3 bases and the J gene end by 7 bases; junction bases not matched to a gene: 11. Germline CDR1 reads MNHEY; CDR2 reads SMNVEV (reference sequence). Study-wide results and limits: Researchers found naive subsets generally carried larger estimated richness than memory subsets.

Input material: naive CD4+ T cells sorted from blood. This sample's subset: CD45RA+ positively selected. The gene calls are TRBV27 and TRBJ2-2, with 10 bases that match TRBD2. This TCR came from a young man in good health. The CDR3 loop is CASSFRGSGRGYGELFF. The CDR3 DNA follows: TGTGCCAGCAGTTTCAGAGGAAGCGGGAGGGGGTACGGGGAGCTGTTTTTT.